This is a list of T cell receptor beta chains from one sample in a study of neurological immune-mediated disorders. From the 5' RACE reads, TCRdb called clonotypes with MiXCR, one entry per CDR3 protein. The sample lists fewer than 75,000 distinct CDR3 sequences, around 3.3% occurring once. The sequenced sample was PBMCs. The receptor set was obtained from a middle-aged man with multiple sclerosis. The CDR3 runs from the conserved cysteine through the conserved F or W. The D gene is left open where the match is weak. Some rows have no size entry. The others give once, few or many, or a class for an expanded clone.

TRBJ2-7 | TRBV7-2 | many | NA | CASSFSYGEQYF | TGTGCCAGCAGCTTCTCTTATGGGGAGCAGTACTTC
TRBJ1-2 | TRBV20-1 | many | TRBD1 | CSAKIQGGKGYTF | TGCAGTGCGAAAATACAGGGGGGGAAAGGCTACACCTTC
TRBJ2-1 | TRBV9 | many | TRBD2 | CASSVDGRASGEQFF | TGTGCCAGCAGCGTAGACGGGAGGGCCTCGGGTGAGCAGTTCTTC
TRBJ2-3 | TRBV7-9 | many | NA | CASSVIQTGRDTQYF | TGTGCCAGCAGCGTTATACAGACAGGGAGGGATACGCAGTATTTT
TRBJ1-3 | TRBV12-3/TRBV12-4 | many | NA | CASSPVGTHGNTIYF | TGTGCCAGCAGTCCCGTCGGGACGCATGGAAACACCATATATTTT
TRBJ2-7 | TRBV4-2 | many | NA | CASSQVAGPTTYEQYF | TGTGCCAGCAGCCAAGTTGCGGGACCAACAACCTACGAGCAGTACTTC
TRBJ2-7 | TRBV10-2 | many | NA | CASSVADLWEQYF | TGCGCCAGCAGTGTGGCGGACCTATGGGAGCAGTACTTC
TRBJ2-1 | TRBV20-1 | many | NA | CSAEGFENEQFF | TGCAGTGCTGAGGGGTTCGAAAATGAGCAGTTCTTC
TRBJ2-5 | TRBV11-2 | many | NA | CASSPVRSQETQYF | TGTGCCAGCAGCCCGGTGAGGAGCCAAGAGACCCAGTACTTC
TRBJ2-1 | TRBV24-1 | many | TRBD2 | CATRGTSGRNEQFF | TGTGCCACCAGGGGAACTAGCGGGAGGAATGAGCAGTTCTTC
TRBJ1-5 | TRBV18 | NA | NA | CASSPPGGGGNQPQHF | TGTGCCAGCTCACCACCGGGGGGGGGCGGCAATCAGCCCCAGCATTTT
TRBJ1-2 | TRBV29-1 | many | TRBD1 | CSVEKDRTGYTF | TGCAGCGTCGAAAAGGACAGGACGGGCTACACCTTC
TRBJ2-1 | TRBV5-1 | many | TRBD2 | CASSLGLAGGNEQFF | TGCGCCAGCAGCTTGGGACTAGCGGGGGGCAATGAGCAGTTCTTC
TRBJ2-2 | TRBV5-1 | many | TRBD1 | CASSLVGQGYTGELFF | TGCGCCAGCAGCTTGGTCGGACAGGGGTACACCGGGGAGCTGTTTTTT
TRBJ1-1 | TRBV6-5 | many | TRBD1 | CASSYRTGTTMNTEAFF | TGTGCCAGCAGTTACAGGACAGGGACCACCATGAACACTGAAGCTTTCTTT